The subject of this entry is one T cell receptor beta chain. Measured with immunoSEQ multiplex PCR; TCRdb has only the in-frame clones, and not every one. The sample consists of about 160,000 clones, about 83% of them appearing once. The source of the sample is a study of blood T cell repertoires in COVID-19. This CDR3 is 19 amino acids long. Germline V CDR1 and CDR2: SGHTS, YDEGEE. Trimming took 0 bases from V and 5 from J; bases not matched to a gene: 15. The sequence came from a man in his 60s with acute or convalescent COVID-19. The chain couples TRBV5-8 to TRBJ1-5, with 9 bases lining up with TRBD1. Sequencing input: peripheral blood. The CDR3 bases are TGTGCCAGCAGCTTGGTAGTGTTTTTCGGGACAGGGATTCATCAGCCCCAGCATTTT. Translated, it gives CASSLVVFFGTGIHQPQHF.